The sequence of this TCR beta chain was determined in a study of shared clonotypes between healthy human individuals. The CDR3 consists of 14 residues. The V and J ends lost 2 bases and 4 bases respectively, with 12 bases between them. CDR1 and CDR2 from the germline V gene are GTSNPN and SVGIG (reference sequence). Sequenced by immunoSEQ multiplex PCR; TCRdb stores in-frame clones only, minus some. Seen here are about 2.4 million clones, about 92% observed once, and the top ten hold around 0.15%. This clone appeared a few times. Additional DNA sequences in this sample encode the identical CDR3. The TCR originated in a man younger than 35 in good health. The sequenced material came from naive CD4+ T cells sorted from blood. The subset here: CD45RA+ positively selected. J is TRBJ1-5 and V is TRBV30; D gene ambiguous. Written as DNA, the CDR3 is TGTGCCTGGAGTACCGGGTCGAGAAATCAGCCCCAGCATTTT. Amino acids: CAWSTGSRNQPQHF.